The clone carrying this T cell receptor (beta chain) has ten or more counts. Its specificity is not known. The germline gives CDR1 MNHEY, CDR2 SMNVEV (reference sequence). The CDR3 length is 13 residues. Between the trimmed V and J ends, which lost 6 bases and 4 bases, there was a span of 12 bases. For repertoire sequencing, the TCR beta CDR3 regions were amplified from RNA transcripts. An initial RT-PCR round employing HTBI primers preceded a second-round multiplex PCR. TCRdb itself ran the multiplex PCR reads through MiXCR, one entry per CDR3 protein. The sample records a few hundred thousand distinct CDR3 sequences, roughly 39% being singletons. The sample originates from a study of Graves' ophthalmopathy and Graves' hyperthyroidism. Overall study: Hyperthyroidism counted as stable given no ophthalmopathy within 18 months of follow-up.

Study-level findings and limits: Between ophthalmopathy and stable hyperthyroidism, a 13-signature model drew a separation with nearly 90% sensitivity and less than 83% specificity.

Patients were excluded if they had other autoimmune diseases or uncontrolled infections, and likewise if pregnancy or lactation applied. The sequence derives from an adult man with Graves' hyperthyroidism. This chain joins TRBV27 and TRBJ2-5; D is perhaps TRBD1 (6 bases). The sample was peripheral blood or thyroid tissue (not recorded which). The CDR3 nucleotides read TGTGCCAGCAGCCTCAGGGGTTCAGAGACCCAGTACTTC. Translation gives CASSLRGSETQYF.